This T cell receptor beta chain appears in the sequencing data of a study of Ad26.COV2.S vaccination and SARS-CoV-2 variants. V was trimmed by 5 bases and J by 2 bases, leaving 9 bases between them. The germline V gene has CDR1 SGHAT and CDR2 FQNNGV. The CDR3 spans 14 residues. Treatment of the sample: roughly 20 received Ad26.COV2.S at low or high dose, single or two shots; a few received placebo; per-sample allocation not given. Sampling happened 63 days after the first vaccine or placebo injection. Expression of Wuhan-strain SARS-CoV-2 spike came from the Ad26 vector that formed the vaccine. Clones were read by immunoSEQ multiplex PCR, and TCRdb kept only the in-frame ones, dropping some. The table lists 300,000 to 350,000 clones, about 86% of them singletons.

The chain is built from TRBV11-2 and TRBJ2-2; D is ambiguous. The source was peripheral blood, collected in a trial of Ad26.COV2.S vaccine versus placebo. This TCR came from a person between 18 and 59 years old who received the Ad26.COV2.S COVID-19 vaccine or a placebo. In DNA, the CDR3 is TGTGCCAGCAGCGTCCTATTAAACACCGGGGAGCTGTTTTTT. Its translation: CASSVLLNTGELFF. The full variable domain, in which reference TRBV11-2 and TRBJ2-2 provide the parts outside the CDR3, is EAGVAQSPRYKIIEKRQSVAFWCNPISGHATLYWYQQILGQGPKLLIQFQNNGVVDDSQLPKDRFSAERLKGVDSTLKIQPAKLEDSAVYLCASSVLLNTGELFFGEGSRLTVL.